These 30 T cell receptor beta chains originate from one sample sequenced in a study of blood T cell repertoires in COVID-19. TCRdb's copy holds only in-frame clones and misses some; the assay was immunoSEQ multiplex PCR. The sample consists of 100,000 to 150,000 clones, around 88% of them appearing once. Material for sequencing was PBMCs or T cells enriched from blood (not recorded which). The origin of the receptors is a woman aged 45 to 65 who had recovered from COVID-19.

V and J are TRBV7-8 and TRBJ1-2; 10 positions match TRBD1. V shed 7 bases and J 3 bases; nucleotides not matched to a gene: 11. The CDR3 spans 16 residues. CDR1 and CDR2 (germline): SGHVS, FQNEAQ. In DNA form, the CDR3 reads TGTGCCAGCAATGAGGGACAGGGGTATGCGGACTATGGCTACACCTTC. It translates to CASNEGQGYADYGYTF.

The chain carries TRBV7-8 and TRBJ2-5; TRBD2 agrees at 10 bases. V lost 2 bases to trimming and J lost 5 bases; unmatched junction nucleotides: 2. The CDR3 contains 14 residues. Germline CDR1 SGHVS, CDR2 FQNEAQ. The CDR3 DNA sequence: TGTGCCAGCAGCTTACTAGCGGGGGCTGAGACCCAGTACTTC. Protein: CASSLLAGAETQYF.

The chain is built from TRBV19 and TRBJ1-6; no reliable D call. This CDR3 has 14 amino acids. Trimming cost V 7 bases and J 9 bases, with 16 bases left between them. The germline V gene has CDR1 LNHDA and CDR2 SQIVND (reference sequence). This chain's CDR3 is CASTLGGPGSPLHF. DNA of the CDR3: TGTGCCAGTACTCTTGGTGGCCCGGGTTCACCCCTCCACTTT.

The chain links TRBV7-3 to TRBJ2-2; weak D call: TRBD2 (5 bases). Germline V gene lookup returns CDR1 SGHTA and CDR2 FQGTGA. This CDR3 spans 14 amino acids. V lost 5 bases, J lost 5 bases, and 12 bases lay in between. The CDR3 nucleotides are TGTGCCAGCAGCCCCCTCGGGGAAACCGGGGAGCTGTTTTTT. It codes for CASSPLGETGELFF.

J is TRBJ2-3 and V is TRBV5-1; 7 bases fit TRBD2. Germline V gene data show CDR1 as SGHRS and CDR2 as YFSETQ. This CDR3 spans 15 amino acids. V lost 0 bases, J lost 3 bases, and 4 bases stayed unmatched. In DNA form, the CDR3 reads TGCGCCAGCAGCTTGGGACTAGCTCTAACAGATACGCAGTATTTT. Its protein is CASSLGLALTDTQYF.

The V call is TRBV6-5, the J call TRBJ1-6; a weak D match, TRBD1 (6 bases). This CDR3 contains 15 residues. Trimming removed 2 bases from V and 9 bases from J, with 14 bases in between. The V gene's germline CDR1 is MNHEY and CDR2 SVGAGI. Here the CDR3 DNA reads TGTGCCAGCAGTTACAGACAGGCAATCGGTTCACCCCTCCACTTT. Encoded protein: CASSYRQAIGSPLHF.

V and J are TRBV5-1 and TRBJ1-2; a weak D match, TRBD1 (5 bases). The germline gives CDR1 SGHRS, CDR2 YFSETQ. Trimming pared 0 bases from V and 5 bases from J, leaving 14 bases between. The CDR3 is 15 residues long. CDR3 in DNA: TGCGCCAGCAGCTTGGGACAGAGTTGGGAATATGGCTACACCTTC. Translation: CASSLGQSWEYGYTF.

In DNA form, the CDR3 reads TGTGCCAGCAGCTCCGGGACAGGGCCCGAAAAACTGTTTTTT. This translates into CASSSGTGPEKLFF. This chain joins TRBV5-6 and TRBJ1-4, with 9 nucleotides matching TRBD1. Germline lookup yields CDR1 SGHDT and CDR2 YYEEEE. J lost 8 bases, V lost 3 bases, and 5 bases had no gene match. This CDR3 has 14 amino acids.

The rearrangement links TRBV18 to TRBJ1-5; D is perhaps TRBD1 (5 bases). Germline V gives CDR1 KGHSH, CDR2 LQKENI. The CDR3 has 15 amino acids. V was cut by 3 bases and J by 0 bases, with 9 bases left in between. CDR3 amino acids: CASSPTQGSNQPQHF. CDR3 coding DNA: TGTGCCAGCTCACCGACCCAGGGTAGCAATCAGCCCCAGCATTTT.

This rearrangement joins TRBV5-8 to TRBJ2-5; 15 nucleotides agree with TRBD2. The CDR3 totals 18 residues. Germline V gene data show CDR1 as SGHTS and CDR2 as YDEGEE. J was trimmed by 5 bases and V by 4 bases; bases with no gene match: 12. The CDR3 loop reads CASSRGTSGGPWVETQYF. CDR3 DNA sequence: TGTGCCAGCAGCCGTGGGACTAGCGGGGGGCCGTGGGTCGAGACCCAGTACTTC.

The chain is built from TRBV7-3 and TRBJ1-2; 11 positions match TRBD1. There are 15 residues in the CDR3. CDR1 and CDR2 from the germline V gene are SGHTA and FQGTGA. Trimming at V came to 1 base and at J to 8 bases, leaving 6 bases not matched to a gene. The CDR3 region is CASSLIWDRGVGYTF. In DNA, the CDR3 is TGTGCCAGCAGCTTAATTTGGGACAGGGGGGTCGGCTACACCTTC. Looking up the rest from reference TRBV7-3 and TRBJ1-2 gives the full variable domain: GAGVSQTPSNKVTEKGKYVELRCDPISGHTALYWYRQSLGQGPEFLIYFQGTGAADDSGLPNDRFFAVRPEGSVSTLKIQRTERGDSAVYLCASSLIWDRGVGYTFGSGTRLTVV.

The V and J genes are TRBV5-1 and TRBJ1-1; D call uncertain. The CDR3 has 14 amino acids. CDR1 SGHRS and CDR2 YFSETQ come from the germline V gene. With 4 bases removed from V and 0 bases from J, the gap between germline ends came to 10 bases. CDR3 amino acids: CASSPITLNTEAFF. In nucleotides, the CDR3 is TGCGCCAGCAGCCCAATAACACTGAACACTGAAGCTTTCTTT.

This chain's CDR3 is CASSPSLRERDTQYF. As DNA, the CDR3 is TGTGCCAGCAGCCCGTCTCTTAGAGAGAGAGATACGCAGTATTTT. The gene calls are TRBV7-2 and TRBJ2-3; no firm D call. Deletions cut 5 bases from V and 5 bases from J, with 17 bases between. Germline CDR1 SGHTA, CDR2 FQGNSA. This CDR3 has 15 residues. Looking up the rest from reference TRBV7-2 and TRBJ2-3 gives the full variable domain: GAGVSQSPSNKVTEKGKDVELRCDPISGHTALYWYRQSLGQGLEFLIYFQGNSAPDKSGLPSDRFSAERTGGSVSTLTIQRTQQEDSAVYLCASSPSLRERDTQYFGPGTRLTVL.

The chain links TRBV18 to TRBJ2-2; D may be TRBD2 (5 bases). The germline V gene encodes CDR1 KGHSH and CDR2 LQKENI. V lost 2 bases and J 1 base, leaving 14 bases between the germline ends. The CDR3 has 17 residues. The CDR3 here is CASSPGSRGLNTGELFF. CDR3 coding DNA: TGTGCCAGCTCACCAGGCAGTCGGGGTCTGAACACCGGGGAGCTGTTTTTT.

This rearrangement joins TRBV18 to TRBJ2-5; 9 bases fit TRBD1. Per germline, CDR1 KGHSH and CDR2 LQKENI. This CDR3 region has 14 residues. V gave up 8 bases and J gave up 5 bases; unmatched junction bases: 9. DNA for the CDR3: TGTGCCAGCCAAATGACAGGGGGAGCGGAGACCCAGTACTTC. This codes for CASQMTGGAETQYF.

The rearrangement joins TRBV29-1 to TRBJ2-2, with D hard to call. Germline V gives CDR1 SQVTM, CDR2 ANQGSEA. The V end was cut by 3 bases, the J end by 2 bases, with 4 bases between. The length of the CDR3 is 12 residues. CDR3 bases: TGCAGCGTTGACATTAACACCGGGGAGCTGTTTTTT. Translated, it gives CSVDINTGELFF.

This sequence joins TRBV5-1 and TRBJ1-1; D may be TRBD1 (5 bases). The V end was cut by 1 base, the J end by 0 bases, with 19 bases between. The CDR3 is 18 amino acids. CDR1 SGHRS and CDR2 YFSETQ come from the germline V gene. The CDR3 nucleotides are TGCGCCAGCAGCTTGCTGGGTGTTGGGGAGGGGATGAACACTGAAGCTTTCTTT. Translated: CASSLLGVGEGMNTEAFF.

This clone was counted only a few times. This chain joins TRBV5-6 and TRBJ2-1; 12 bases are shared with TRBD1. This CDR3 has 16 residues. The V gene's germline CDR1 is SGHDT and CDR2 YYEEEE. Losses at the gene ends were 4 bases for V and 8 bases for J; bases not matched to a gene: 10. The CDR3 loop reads CASSGTGTGGWDEQFF. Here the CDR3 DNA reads TGTGCCAGCAGCGGGACCGGGACAGGGGGCTGGGATGAGCAGTTCTTC.

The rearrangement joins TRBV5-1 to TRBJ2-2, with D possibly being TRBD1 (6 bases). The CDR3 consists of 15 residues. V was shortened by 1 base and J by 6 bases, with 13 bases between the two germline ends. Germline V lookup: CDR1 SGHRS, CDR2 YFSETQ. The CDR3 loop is CASSLSAGVAGELFF. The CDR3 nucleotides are TGCGCCAGCAGCTTGTCGGCAGGGGTGGCCGGGGAGCTGTTTTTT.

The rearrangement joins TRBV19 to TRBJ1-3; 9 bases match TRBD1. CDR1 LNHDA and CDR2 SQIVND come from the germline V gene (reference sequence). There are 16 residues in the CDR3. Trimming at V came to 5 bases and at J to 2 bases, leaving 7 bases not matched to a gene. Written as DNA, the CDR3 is TGTGCCAGTAGTGTCCGACAGGGGGGAGCTGGAAACACCATATATTTT. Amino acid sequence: CASSVRQGGAGNTIYF.

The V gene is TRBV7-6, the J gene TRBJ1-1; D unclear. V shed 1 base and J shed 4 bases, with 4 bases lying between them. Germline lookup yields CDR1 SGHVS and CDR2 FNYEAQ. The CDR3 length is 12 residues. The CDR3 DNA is TGTGCCAGCAGCTTAGTCAGCACTGAAGCTTTCTTT. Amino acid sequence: CASSLVSTEAFF.

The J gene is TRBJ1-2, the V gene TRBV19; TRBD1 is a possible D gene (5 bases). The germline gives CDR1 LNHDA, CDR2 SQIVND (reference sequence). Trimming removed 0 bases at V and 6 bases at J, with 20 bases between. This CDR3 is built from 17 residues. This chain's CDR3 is CASSIDPAWGGSHGYTF. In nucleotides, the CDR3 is TGTGCCAGTAGTATAGATCCCGCCTGGGGCGGTAGCCATGGCTACACCTTC.

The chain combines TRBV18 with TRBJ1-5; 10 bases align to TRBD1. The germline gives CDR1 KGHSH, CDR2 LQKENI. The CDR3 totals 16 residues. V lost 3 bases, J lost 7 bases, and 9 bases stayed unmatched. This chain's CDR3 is CASSPPDRGFGQPQHF. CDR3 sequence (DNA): TGTGCCAGCTCACCTCCGGACAGGGGGTTCGGGCAGCCCCAGCATTTT.

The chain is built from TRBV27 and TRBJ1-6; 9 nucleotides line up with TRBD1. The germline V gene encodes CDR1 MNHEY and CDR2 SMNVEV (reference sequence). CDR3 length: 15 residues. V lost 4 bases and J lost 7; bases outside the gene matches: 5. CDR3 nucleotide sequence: TGTGCCAGCAGTTGGGTTGGGACAGGGAATTCACCCCTCCACTTT. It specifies CASSWVGTGNSPLHF.

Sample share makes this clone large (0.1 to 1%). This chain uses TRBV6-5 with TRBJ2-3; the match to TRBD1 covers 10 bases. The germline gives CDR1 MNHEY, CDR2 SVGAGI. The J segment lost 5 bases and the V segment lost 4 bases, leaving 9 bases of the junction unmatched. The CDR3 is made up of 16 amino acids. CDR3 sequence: CASSSTGTGVEDTQYF. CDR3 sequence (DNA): TGTGCCAGCAGTTCTACCGGGACAGGGGTCGAAGATACGCAGTATTTT.

For the CDR3, the DNA is TGTGCCACCGGGGGCGGGGGGCCTTATGATACGCAGTATTTT. Translation: CATGGGGPYDTQYF. The chain combines TRBV11-1 with TRBJ2-3; 8 nucleotides align to TRBD2. The CDR3 sequence is 14 residues long. V gave up 10 bases and J gave up 6 bases; unmatched junction bases: 12. Germline V CDR1 and CDR2: SGHAT, FQDESV (reference sequence).

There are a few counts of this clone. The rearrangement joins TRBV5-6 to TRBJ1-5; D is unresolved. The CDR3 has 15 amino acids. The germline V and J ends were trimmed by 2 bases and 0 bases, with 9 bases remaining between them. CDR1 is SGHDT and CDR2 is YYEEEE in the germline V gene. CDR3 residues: CASSFRGLSNQPQHF. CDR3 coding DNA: TGTGCCAGCAGCTTCAGAGGACTTAGCAATCAGCCCCAGCATTTT.

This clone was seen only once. The CDR3 reads CASSQVFQGRTGELFF. CDR3 nucleotide sequence: TGCGCCAGCAGCCAAGTGTTTCAGGGAAGGACCGGGGAGCTGTTTTTT. The chain recombines TRBV4-1 with TRBJ2-2, with D perhaps TRBD1 (5 bases). CDR1 is MGHRA and CDR2 is YSYEKL in the germline V gene. CDR3 size: 16 residues. V was clipped by 1 base and J by 5 bases, with 14 bases between them.

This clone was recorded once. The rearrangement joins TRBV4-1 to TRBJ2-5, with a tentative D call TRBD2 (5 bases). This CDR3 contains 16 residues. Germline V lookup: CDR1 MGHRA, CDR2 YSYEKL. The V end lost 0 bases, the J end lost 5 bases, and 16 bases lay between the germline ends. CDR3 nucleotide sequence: TGCGCCAGCAGCCAAGATCGCCTAGCTGCCGCCGAGACCCAGTACTTC. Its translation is CASSQDRLAAAETQYF.

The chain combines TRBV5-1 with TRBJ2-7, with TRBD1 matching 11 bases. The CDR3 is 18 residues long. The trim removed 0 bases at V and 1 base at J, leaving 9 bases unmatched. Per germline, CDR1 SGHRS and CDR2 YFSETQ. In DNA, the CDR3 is TGCGCCAGCAGCTTGGCCGGACAGGGGGCGCAACAGTCCTACGAGCAGTACTTC. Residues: CASSLAGQGAQQSYEQYF. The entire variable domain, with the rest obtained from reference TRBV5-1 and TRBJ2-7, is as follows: KAGVTQTPRYLIKTRGQQVTLSCSPISGHRSVSWYQQTPGQGLQFLFEYFSETQRNKGNFPGRFSGRQFSNSRSEMNVSTLELGDSALYLCASSLAGQGAQQSYEQYFGPGTRLTVT.